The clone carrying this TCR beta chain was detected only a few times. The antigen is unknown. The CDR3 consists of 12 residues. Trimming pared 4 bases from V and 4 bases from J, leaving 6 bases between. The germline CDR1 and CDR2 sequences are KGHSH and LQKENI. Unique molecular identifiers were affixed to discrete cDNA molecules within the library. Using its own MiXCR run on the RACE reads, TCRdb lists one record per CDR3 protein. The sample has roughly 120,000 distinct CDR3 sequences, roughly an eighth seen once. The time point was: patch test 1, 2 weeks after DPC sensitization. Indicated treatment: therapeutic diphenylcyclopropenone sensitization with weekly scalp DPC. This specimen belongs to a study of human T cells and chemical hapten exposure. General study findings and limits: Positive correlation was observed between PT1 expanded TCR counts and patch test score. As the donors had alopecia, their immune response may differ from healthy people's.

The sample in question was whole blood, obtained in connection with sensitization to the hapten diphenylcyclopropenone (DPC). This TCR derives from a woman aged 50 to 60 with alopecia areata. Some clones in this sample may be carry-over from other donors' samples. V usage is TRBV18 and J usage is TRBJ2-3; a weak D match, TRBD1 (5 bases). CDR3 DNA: TGTGCCAGCTCACGGGGCGCAGATACGCAGTATTTT. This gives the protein CASSRGADTQYF.